The clone carrying this T cell receptor beta chain was counted ten times or more. Its target is not known. This entry is derived from a study of identical twins. TCRdb re-analysed the 5' RACE reads in MiXCR, keeping a single row per CDR3 protein. This sample has around 480,000 distinct CDR3 sequences, with around 14% found just once. The study, taken as a whole, reports: Insertions were reduced in abundant cord blood beta clonotypes but not in memory repertoires. Monozygotic twin pairs showed more out-of-frame TCR alpha sharing than models estimated. Not following the same donors, the study drew its conclusions from cross-sectional statistical analysis.

The sample also formed part of further work on yellow fever vaccine responses in identical twins.

Sequencing used CD4+ T cells sorted from blood. This receptor was taken from a woman younger than 30 in good health.

CDR3 residues: CSAPGSTGGSGEQFF. CDR3 in DNA: TGCAGCGCCCCAGGGTCAACAGGGGGCTCGGGTGAGCAGTTCTTC. The chain links TRBV29-1 to TRBJ2-1; the match to TRBD1 covers 9 bases. This CDR3 region has 15 residues. CDR1 and CDR2 (germline): SQVTM, ANQGSEA. J gave up 9 bases and V 7 bases, and 16 bases lay outside the gene matches.